This T cell receptor (beta chain) originates from a study of blood T cell repertoires in COVID-19. As for the study in general: The origin of the acute and convalescent COVID-19 samples was the United States, Italy and Spain. PBMCs, B-cell-depleted T cells, or T cells were the source of the cDNA or gDNA that made up the material.

Profiled with immunoSEQ multiplex PCR; TCRdb holds only in-frame clones, not every one. This sample has roughly 200,000 clones, with less than 90% found just once. Germline V lookup: CDR1 LNHDA, CDR2 SQIVND (reference sequence). The CDR3 extends over 13 amino acids. V shed 6 bases and J 6 bases; nucleotides not matched to a gene: 4. Sequenced: peripheral blood. The receptor's source is a woman older than 75 with active or convalescent COVID-19. The chain has TRBV19 and TRBJ2-7, with 11 nucleotides matching TRBD1. CDR3 sequence: CASSWTGGVEQYF. The DNA for the CDR3 is TGTGCCAGTAGCTGGACAGGGGGCGTCGAGCAGTACTTC.